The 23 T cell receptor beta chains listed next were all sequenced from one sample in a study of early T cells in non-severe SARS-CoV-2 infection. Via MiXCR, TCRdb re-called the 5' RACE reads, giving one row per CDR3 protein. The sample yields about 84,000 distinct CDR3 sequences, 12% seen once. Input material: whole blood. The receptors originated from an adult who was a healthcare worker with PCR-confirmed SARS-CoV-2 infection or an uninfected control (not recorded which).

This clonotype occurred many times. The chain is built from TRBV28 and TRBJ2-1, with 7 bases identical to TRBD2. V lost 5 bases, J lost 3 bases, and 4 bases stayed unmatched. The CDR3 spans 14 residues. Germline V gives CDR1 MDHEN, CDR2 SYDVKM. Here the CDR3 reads CASSPGGGYNEQFF. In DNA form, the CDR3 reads TGTGCCAGCAGTCCCGGCGGGGGCTACAATGAGCAGTTCTTC. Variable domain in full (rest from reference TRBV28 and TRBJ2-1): DVKVTQSSRYLVKRTGEKVFLECVQDMDHENMFWYRQDPGLGLRLIYFSYDVKMKEKGDIPEGYSVSREKKERFSLILESASTNQTSMYLCASSPGGGYNEQFFGPGTRLTVL.

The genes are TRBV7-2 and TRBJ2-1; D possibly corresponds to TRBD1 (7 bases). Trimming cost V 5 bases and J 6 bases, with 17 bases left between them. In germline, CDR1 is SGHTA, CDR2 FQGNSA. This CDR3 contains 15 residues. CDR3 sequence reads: CASSPEGTVLNEQFF. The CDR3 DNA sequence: TGTGCCAGCAGCCCGGAGGGGACAGTCCTCAATGAGCAGTTCTTC.

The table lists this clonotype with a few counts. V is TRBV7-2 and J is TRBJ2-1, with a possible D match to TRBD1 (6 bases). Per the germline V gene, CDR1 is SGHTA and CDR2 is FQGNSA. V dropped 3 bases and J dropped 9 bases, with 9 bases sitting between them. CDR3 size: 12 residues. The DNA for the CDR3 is TGTGCCAGCAGCTTCCGACAGGTTGAGCAGTTCTTC. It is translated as CASSFRQVEQFF.

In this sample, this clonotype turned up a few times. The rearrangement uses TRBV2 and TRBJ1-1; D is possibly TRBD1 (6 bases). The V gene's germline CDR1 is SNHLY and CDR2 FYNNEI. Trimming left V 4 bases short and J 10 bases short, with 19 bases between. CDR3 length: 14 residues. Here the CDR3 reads CASSVRGFAGRAFF. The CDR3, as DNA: TGTGCCAGCAGTGTTAGGGGGTTCGCCGGGAGAGCTTTCTTT.

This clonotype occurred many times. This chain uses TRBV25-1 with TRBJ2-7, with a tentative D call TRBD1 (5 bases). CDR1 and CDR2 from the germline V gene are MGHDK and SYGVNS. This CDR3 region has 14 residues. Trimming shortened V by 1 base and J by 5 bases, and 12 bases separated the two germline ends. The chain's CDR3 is CASSELSGANEQYF. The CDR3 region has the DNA TGTGCCAGCAGTGAATTGAGTGGGGCCAACGAGCAGTACTTC.

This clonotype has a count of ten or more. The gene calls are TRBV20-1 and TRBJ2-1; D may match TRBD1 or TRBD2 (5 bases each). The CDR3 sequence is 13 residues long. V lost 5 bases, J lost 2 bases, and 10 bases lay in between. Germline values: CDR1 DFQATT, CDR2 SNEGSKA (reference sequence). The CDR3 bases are TGCAGTGCTCCGGGACGGGCCTACAATGAGCAGTTCTTC. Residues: CSAPGRAYNEQFF.

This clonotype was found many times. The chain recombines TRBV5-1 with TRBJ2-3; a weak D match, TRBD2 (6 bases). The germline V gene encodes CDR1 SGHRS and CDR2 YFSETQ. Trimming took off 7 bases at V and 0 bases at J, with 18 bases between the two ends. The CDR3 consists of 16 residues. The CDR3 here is CASARRPSDSTDTQYF. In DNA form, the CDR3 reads TGCGCCAGCGCTCGTCGGCCTAGCGATAGCACAGATACGCAGTATTTT.

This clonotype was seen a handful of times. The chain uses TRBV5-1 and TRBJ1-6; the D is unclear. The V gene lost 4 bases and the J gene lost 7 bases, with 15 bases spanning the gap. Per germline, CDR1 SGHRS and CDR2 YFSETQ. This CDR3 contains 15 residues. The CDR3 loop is CASSQSAIPNSPLHF. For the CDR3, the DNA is TGCGCCAGCAGCCAAAGCGCCATACCAAATTCACCCCTCCACTTT.

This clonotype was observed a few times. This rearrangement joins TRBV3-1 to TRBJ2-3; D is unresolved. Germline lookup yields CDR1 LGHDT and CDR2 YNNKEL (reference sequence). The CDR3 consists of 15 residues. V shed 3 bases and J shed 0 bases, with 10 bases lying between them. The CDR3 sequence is CASSHPPPSTDTQYF. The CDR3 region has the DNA TGTGCCAGCAGCCACCCCCCCCCTAGCACAGATACGCAGTATTTT.

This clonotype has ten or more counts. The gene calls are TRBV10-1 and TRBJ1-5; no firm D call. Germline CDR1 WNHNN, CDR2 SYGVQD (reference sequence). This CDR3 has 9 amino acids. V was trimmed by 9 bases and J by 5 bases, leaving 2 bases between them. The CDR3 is CARDQPQHF. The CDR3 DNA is TGCGCCAGGGATCAGCCCCAGCATTTT.

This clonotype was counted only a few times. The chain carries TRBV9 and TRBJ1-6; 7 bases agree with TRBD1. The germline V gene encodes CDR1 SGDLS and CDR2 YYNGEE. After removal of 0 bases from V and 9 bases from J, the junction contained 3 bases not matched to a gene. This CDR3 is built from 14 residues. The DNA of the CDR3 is TGTGCCAGCAGCGTAGGACAGGGTAGTTCACCCCTCCACTTT. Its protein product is CASSVGQGSSPLHF.

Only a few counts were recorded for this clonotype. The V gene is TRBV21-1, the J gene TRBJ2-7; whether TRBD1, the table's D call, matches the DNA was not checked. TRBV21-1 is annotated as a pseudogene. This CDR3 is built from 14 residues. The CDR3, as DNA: TGTGCCAGCAGCTACGGTCCAGGCCGGGAAGAGCAGTACTTC. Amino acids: CASSYGPGREEQYF.

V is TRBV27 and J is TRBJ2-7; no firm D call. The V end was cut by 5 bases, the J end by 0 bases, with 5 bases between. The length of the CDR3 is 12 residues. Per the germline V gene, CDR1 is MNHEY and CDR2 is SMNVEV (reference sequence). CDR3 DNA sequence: TGTGCCAGCAGTCGTAGCTCCTACGAGCAGTACTTC. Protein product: CASSRSSYEQYF.

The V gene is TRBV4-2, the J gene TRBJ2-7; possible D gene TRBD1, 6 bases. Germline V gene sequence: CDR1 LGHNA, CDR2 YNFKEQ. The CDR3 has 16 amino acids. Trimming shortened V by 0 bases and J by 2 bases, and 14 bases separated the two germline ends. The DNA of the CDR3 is TGTGCCAGCAGCCAAGATCGTCCCGGGACAACCTACGAGCAGTACTTC. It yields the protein CASSQDRPGTTYEQYF.

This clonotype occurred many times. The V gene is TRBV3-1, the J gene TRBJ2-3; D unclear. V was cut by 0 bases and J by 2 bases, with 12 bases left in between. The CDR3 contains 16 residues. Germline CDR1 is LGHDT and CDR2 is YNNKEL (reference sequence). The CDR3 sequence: CASSQDPDSYTDTQYF. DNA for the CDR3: TGTGCCAGCAGCCAAGATCCCGACTCTTACACAGATACGCAGTATTTT.

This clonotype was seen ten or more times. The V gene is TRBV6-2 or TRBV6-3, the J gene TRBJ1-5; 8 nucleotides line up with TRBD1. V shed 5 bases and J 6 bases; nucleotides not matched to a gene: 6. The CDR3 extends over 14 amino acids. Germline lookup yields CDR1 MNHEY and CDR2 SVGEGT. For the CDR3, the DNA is TGTGCCAGCAGTAGGGGACAGGAGATTCAGCCCCAGCATTTT. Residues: CASSRGQEIQPQHF.

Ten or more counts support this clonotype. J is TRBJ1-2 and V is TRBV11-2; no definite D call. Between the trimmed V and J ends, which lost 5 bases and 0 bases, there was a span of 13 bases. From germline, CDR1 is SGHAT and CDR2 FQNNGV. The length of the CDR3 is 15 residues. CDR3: CASSPRWATNYGYTF. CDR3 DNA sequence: TGTGCCAGCAGCCCGCGATGGGCTACTAACTATGGCTACACCTTC.

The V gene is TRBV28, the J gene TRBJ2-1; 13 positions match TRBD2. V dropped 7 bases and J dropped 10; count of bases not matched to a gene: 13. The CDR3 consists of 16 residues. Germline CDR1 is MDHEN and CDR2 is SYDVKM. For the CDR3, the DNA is TGTGCCAGCACCTCCCCTGGGACTAGCGGGATCAGGGAGCAGTTCTTC. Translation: CASTSPGTSGIREQFF.

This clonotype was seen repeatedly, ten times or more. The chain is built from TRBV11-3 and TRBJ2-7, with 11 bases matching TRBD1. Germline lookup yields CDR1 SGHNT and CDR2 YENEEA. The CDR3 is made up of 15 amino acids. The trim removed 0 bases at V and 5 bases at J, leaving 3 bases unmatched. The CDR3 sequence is CASSLDRTGGHEQYF. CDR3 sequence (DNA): TGTGCCAGCAGCTTAGATCGGACAGGGGGCCACGAGCAGTACTTC.

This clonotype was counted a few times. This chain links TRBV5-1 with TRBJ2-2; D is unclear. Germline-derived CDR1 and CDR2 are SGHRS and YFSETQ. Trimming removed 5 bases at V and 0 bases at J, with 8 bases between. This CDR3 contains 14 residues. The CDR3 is CASSWDANTGELFF. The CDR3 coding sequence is TGCGCCAGCAGTTGGGATGCGAACACCGGGGAGCTGTTTTTT.

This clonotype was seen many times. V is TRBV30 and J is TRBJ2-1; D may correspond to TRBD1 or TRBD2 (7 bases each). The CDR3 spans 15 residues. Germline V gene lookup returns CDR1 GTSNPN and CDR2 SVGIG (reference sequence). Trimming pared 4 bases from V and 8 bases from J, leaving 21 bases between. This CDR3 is CAWTQGGLGGDEQFF. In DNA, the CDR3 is TGTGCCTGGACGCAGGGGGGGCTTGGAGGGGATGAGCAGTTCTTC.

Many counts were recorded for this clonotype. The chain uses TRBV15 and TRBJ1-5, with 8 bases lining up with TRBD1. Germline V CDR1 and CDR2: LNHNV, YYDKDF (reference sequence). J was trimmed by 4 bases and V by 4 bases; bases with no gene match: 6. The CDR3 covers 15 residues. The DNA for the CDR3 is TGTGCCACCAGCAAGGACAGGGAGAGAAATCAGCCCCAGCATTTT. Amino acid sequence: CATSKDRERNQPQHF.

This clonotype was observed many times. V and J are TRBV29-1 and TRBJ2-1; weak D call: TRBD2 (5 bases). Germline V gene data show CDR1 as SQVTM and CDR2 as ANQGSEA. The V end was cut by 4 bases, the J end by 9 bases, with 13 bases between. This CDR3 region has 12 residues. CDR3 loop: CSVGSSNVEQFF. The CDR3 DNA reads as TGCAGCGTTGGATCTAGCAATGTTGAGCAGTTCTTC.